This T cell receptor beta chain was sequenced in a study of graft-versus-host responses after intestinal transplantation. Looking at the study overall: Transplant types were multivisceral, liver-intestinal, or isolated intestinal. Each patient got anti-thymocyte globulin induction, then tacrolimus and steroids for approximately three years.

For this clone: Its antigen remains unknown.

Sequenced by immunoSEQ multiplex PCR; TCRdb stores in-frame clones only, minus some. The sample carries around 110,000 clones, about 87% recorded once. Germline V CDR1 and CDR2: LNHDA, SQIVND (reference sequence). Trimming left V 5 bases short and J 8 bases short, with 13 bases between. CDR3 length: 13 residues. Study-wide results and caveats: Elevated graft-versus-host to host-versus-graft clonal ratios in allografts were recorded for patients with graft-donor T cell macrochimerism. GvH clones occurred in recipient marrow; some first appeared in ileum or blood.

The chain has TRBV19 and TRBJ1-3; possible D gene TRBD1, 6 bases. The clonotype was recovered from a human donor who was the organ donor for an intestinal transplant. Sequencing was performed on unstimulated CD4+ T cells sorted from spleen or lymph node cells, taken before transplant. CDR3 nucleotide sequence: TGTGCCAGTAGTCACAGGGACCGGGACACCATATATTTT. It specifies CASSHRDRDTIYF.